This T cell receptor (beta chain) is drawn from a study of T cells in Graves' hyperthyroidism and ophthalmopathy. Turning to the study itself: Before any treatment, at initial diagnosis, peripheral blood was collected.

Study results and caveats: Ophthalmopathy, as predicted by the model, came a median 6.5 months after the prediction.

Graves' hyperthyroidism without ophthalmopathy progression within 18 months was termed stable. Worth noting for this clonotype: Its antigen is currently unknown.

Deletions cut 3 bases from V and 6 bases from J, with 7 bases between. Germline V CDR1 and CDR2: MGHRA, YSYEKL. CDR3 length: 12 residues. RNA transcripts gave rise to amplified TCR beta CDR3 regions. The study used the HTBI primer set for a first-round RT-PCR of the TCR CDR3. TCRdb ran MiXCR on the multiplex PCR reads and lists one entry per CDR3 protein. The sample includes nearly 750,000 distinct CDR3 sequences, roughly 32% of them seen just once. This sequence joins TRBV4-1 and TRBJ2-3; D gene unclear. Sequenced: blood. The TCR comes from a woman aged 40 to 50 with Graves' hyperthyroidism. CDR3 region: CASSQTGDTQYF. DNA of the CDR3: TGCGCCAGCAGCCAGACGGGCGATACGCAGTATTTT.